The rows below give T cell receptor beta chains drawn from one sample of a study of control samples from healthy donors and cancer patients. TCRdb's copy holds only in-frame clones and misses some; the assay was immunoSEQ multiplex PCR. This sample has 120,000 or so clones, with about 95% found just once. Input material: blood. These receptors were obtained from a man between 25 and 39 years old in good health. CDR3s include the opening cysteine and the closing phenylalanine or tryptophan. Fields, in order: CDR3 length, J gene, clone size, D gene, V gene, CDR3 DNA, CDR3 protein. D genes are given only for firm matches. Size is stated for part of the rows, as once, few or many counts, or as a class when the clone is expanded.

len: 15
j_gene: TRBJ1-2
abundance: NA
d_gene: NA
v_gene: TRBV2
CDR3nt: TGTGCCAGCAGTGGGTGGAGGGGGGGCAACTATGGCTACACCTTC
CDR3aa: CASSGWRGGNYGYTF

len: 15
j_gene: TRBJ1-2
abundance: NA
d_gene: NA
v_gene: TRBV6-5
CDR3nt: TGTGCCAGCAGTTACTGCTCGGGGGGCAACTATGGCTACACCTTC
CDR3aa: CASSYCSGGNYGYTF

len: 17
j_gene: TRBJ2-5
abundance: NA
d_gene: TRBD2
v_gene: TRBV11-2
CDR3nt: TGTGCCAGCAGCGTGGGACTAGCGGGGGTGGGGCAAGAGACCCAGTACTTC
CDR3aa: CASSVGLAGVGQETQYF

len: 18
j_gene: TRBJ2-5
abundance: NA
d_gene: TRBD2
v_gene: TRBV7-2
CDR3nt: TGTGCCAGCAGCTTAGCGGTGCCCGGGGGGGGCGGCCAAGAGACCCAGTACTTC
CDR3aa: CASSLAVPGGGGQETQYF

len: 18
j_gene: TRBJ2-2
abundance: NA
d_gene: TRBD2
v_gene: TRBV7-2
CDR3nt: TGTGCCAGTCACCCGGGACTAGGGGGAAGGTCGAACACCGGGGAGCTGTTTTTT
CDR3aa: CASHPGLGGRSNTGELFF

len: 13
j_gene: TRBJ1-2
abundance: once
d_gene: NA
v_gene: TRBV27
CDR3nt: TGTGCCAGCAGTTTAGCGGTCAACTATGGCTACACCTTC
CDR3aa: CASSLAVNYGYTF

len: 14
j_gene: TRBJ1-3
abundance: NA
d_gene: NA
v_gene: TRBV5-5
CDR3nt: TGTGCCAGCACCCCTGTCTTGTCTGGAAACACCATATATTTT
CDR3aa: CASTPVLSGNTIYF

len: 14
j_gene: TRBJ1-2
abundance: NA
d_gene: TRBD1
v_gene: TRBV30
CDR3nt: TGTGCCTGGAGTGTTGGACAGGGGAGCTATGGCTACACCTTC
CDR3aa: CAWSVGQGSYGYTF

len: 16
j_gene: TRBJ1-6
abundance: NA
d_gene: TRBD1
v_gene: TRBV6-6
CDR3nt: TGTGCCAGCAGGGACAGGGGGGTGTCTGGCAATTCACCCCTCCACTTT
CDR3aa: CASRDRGVSGNSPLHF

len: 15
j_gene: TRBJ2-5
abundance: NA
d_gene: NA
v_gene: TRBV11-2
CDR3nt: TGTGCCAGCAGCAGCCCCGCGGCCGTGGGAGAGACCCAGTACTTC
CDR3aa: CASSSPAAVGETQYF

len: 16
j_gene: TRBJ1-1
abundance: NA
d_gene: TRBD1
v_gene: TRBV5-6
CDR3nt: TGTGCCAGCAGCTTGGAGACAGGGGCATCAAACACTGAAGCTTTCTTT
CDR3aa: CASSLETGASNTEAFF

len: 11
j_gene: TRBJ2-1
abundance: NA
d_gene: NA
v_gene: TRBV7-2
CDR3nt: TGTGCCAGCAGCGGGGTCAATGAGCAGTTCTTC
CDR3aa: CASSGVNEQFF

len: 14
j_gene: TRBJ1-2
abundance: NA
d_gene: NA
v_gene: TRBV6-5
CDR3nt: TGTGCCAGCAGTACAGGACCTTCTGGGTATGGCTACACCTTC
CDR3aa: CASSTGPSGYGYTF

len: 15
j_gene: TRBJ2-5
abundance: once
d_gene: NA
v_gene: TRBV7-9
CDR3nt: TGTGCCAGCAGCTTACAGTCCGGGTCCAAAGAGACCCAGTACTTC
CDR3aa: CASSLQSGSKETQYF

len: 15
j_gene: TRBJ1-4
abundance: NA
d_gene: TRBD1
v_gene: TRBV10-2
CDR3nt: TGCGCCAGCAGTGTCGGACAGGGGGCTCATGAAAAACTGTTTTTT
CDR3aa: CASSVGQGAHEKLFF

len: 15
j_gene: TRBJ1-5
abundance: NA
d_gene: NA
v_gene: TRBV27
CDR3nt: TGTGCCAGCAATTTAGGGAGTGAGGGGAATCAGCCCCAGCATTTT
CDR3aa: CASNLGSEGNQPQHF

len: 18
j_gene: TRBJ2-3
abundance: once
d_gene: NA
v_gene: TRBV3-1/TRBV3-2
CDR3nt: TGTGCCAGCAGCCAACTTCCCTGGGGCAGGGGCAGCACAGATACGCAGTATTTT
CDR3aa: CASSQLPWGRGSTDTQYF

len: 15
j_gene: TRBJ1-4
abundance: NA
d_gene: NA
v_gene: TRBV19
CDR3nt: TGTGCCAGTAGGGCGGGTTTTGCAACTAATGAAAAACTGTTTTTT
CDR3aa: CASRAGFATNEKLFF

len: 18
j_gene: TRBJ2-5
abundance: NA
d_gene: TRBD2
v_gene: TRBV6-2/TRBV6-3
CDR3nt: TGTGCCAGCAGTTACCCTGGTCGGGTGCGGGGGGCTGCAGAGACCCAGTACTTC
CDR3aa: CASSYPGRVRGAAETQYF

len: 11
j_gene: TRBJ2-7
abundance: NA
d_gene: NA
v_gene: TRBV12-3/TRBV12-4
CDR3nt: TGTGCCAGCGGGACGACCTACGAGCAGTACTTC
CDR3aa: CASGTTYEQYF

len: 13
j_gene: TRBJ2-5
abundance: NA
d_gene: NA
v_gene: TRBV18
CDR3nt: TGTGCCAGCTCCCCCGGTCGAAAAGAGACCCAGTACTTC
CDR3aa: CASSPGRKETQYF

len: 14
j_gene: TRBJ1-2
abundance: NA
d_gene: TRBD1
v_gene: TRBV7-9
CDR3nt: TGTGCCAGCAGCTTCGGGACAGGCACCTATGGCTACACCTTC
CDR3aa: CASSFGTGTYGYTF

len: 17
j_gene: TRBJ1-2
abundance: NA
d_gene: NA
v_gene: TRBV7-2
CDR3nt: TGTGCCAGCAGCTTAGACCCCAGGGGATCGCGACCTCGGGGCTACACCTTC
CDR3aa: CASSLDPRGSRPRGYTF

len: 16
j_gene: TRBJ2-3
abundance: NA
d_gene: TRBD1
v_gene: TRBV7-9
CDR3nt: TGTGCCAGCAGCCCATGGACAGGGTTGGGGTCAGATACGCAGTATTTT
CDR3aa: CASSPWTGLGSDTQYF

len: 16
j_gene: TRBJ1-5
abundance: NA
d_gene: NA
v_gene: TRBV19
CDR3nt: TGTGCCAGTAGTATATCGAGGGGCAGGATACGGCAGCCCCAGCATTTT
CDR3aa: CASSISRGRIRQPQHF

len: 14
j_gene: TRBJ2-7
abundance: once
d_gene: NA
v_gene: TRBV2
CDR3nt: TGTGCCAGCAGTGAACTAGCAATTCGAAGCGAGCAGTACTTC
CDR3aa: CASSELAIRSEQYF

len: 15
j_gene: TRBJ2-1
abundance: once
d_gene: TRBD1
v_gene: TRBV11-1
CDR3nt: TGTGCCAGCAGCCGTGGGACAGGGTCCTACAATGAGCAGTTCTTC
CDR3aa: CASSRGTGSYNEQFF

len: 14
j_gene: TRBJ2-7
abundance: NA
d_gene: TRBD1
v_gene: TRBV6-5
CDR3nt: TGTGCCAGCAGTAGGGTGACAGGGGCCTACGAGCAGTACTTC
CDR3aa: CASSRVTGAYEQYF

len: 15
j_gene: TRBJ1-2
abundance: NA
d_gene: NA
v_gene: TRBV7-2
CDR3nt: TGTGCCAGCAGCTTCTACGACAGTGCGGGGCGGGGCTACACCTTC
CDR3aa: CASSFYDSAGRGYTF

len: 11
j_gene: TRBJ2-3
abundance: once
d_gene: NA
v_gene: TRBV7-9
CDR3nt: TGTGCCAGCACCCCGTGGGATACGCAGTATTTT
CDR3aa: CASTPWDTQYF

len: 10
j_gene: TRBJ1-1
abundance: NA
d_gene: NA
v_gene: TRBV19
CDR3nt: TGTGCCAGTGGAGGCACTGAAGCTTTCTTT
CDR3aa: CASGGTEAFF

len: 9
j_gene: TRBJ2-7
abundance: NA
d_gene: NA
v_gene: TRBV19
CDR3nt: TGTGCCAGTAGCCCCCGGCAGTACTTC
CDR3aa: CASSPRQYF

len: 16
j_gene: TRBJ2-3
abundance: NA
d_gene: TRBD2
v_gene: TRBV9
CDR3nt: TGTGCCAGCAGCGCCCGGCTAGCGGGGGGCACAGATACGCAGTATTTT
CDR3aa: CASSARLAGGTDTQYF

len: 14
j_gene: TRBJ1-2
abundance: NA
d_gene: TRBD1
v_gene: TRBV4-1
CDR3nt: TGCGCCAGCAGCCAAGCAGGGGGCGGGGGAGGCTACACCTTC
CDR3aa: CASSQAGGGGGYTF

len: 16
j_gene: TRBJ2-1
abundance: NA
d_gene: TRBD1
v_gene: TRBV11-2
CDR3nt: TGTGCCAGCAGCTTTCACGGGACAGGGTTACACAATGAGCAGTTCTTC
CDR3aa: CASSFHGTGLHNEQFF

len: 13
j_gene: TRBJ1-3
abundance: NA
d_gene: NA
v_gene: TRBV6-1
CDR3nt: TGTGCCAGCAGGGGGCCCTCTGGAAACACCATATATTTT
CDR3aa: CASRGPSGNTIYF

len: 15
j_gene: TRBJ1-6
abundance: NA
d_gene: TRBD1
v_gene: TRBV18
CDR3nt: TGTGCCAGCTCACCAGTCGGACAGGGGAATTCACCCCTCCACTTT
CDR3aa: CASSPVGQGNSPLHF

len: 15
j_gene: TRBJ1-6
abundance: NA
d_gene: NA
v_gene: TRBV5-5
CDR3nt: TGTGCCAGCAGCTTCGGAGGCTCCTATAATTCACCCCTCCACTTT
CDR3aa: CASSFGGSYNSPLHF

len: 13
j_gene: TRBJ1-1
abundance: NA
d_gene: TRBD1
v_gene: TRBV20-1
CDR3nt: TGCAGTGCTAGTACAGGGGGCGTTACTGAAGCTTTCTTT
CDR3aa: CSASTGGVTEAFF

len: 11
j_gene: TRBJ1-1
abundance: NA
d_gene: NA
v_gene: TRBV5-1
CDR3nt: TGCGCCAGCAGCTTGGCCGGTGAAGCTTTCTTT
CDR3aa: CASSLAGEAFF

len: 13
j_gene: TRBJ1-2
abundance: NA
d_gene: NA
v_gene: TRBV3-1/TRBV3-2
CDR3nt: TGTGCCAGCAGCCAAGATCGGGTGGATGGCTACACCTTC
CDR3aa: CASSQDRVDGYTF

len: 16
j_gene: TRBJ1-2
abundance: NA
d_gene: NA
v_gene: TRBV9
CDR3nt: TGTGCCAGCAGCGTAACTTTGGGCGGGACCCTCTATGGCTACACCTTC
CDR3aa: CASSVTLGGTLYGYTF

len: 15
j_gene: TRBJ1-4
abundance: NA
d_gene: TRBD1
v_gene: TRBV15
CDR3nt: TGTGCCACCAGCAGAGGGACAGGGACTAATGAAAAACTGTTTTTT
CDR3aa: CATSRGTGTNEKLFF

len: 15
j_gene: TRBJ2-7
abundance: NA
d_gene: TRBD1
v_gene: TRBV5-1
CDR3nt: TGCGCCAGCAGCCCCGGACAGGAATTCTCCTACGAGCAGTACTTC
CDR3aa: CASSPGQEFSYEQYF

len: 13
j_gene: TRBJ1-5
abundance: many
d_gene: NA
v_gene: TRBV27
CDR3nt: TGTGCCAGCAGTTTAACCGGAAGTCAGCCCCAGCATTTT
CDR3aa: CASSLTGSQPQHF

len: 13
j_gene: TRBJ1-2
abundance: NA
d_gene: NA
v_gene: TRBV28
CDR3nt: TGTGCCAGCAGTCCCCGAGGGGCACAGGGCTACACCTTC
CDR3aa: CASSPRGAQGYTF

len: 13
j_gene: TRBJ1-5
abundance: NA
d_gene: NA
v_gene: TRBV7-2
CDR3nt: TGTGCCAGCAGCGAAACAGGCTTACAGCCCCAGCATTTT
CDR3aa: CASSETGLQPQHF

len: 15
j_gene: TRBJ2-7
abundance: once
d_gene: TRBD2
v_gene: TRBV5-5
CDR3nt: TGTGCCAGCAGCTCCCGGACTAGCGGGGGGTACGAGCAGTACTTC
CDR3aa: CASSSRTSGGYEQYF

len: 16
j_gene: TRBJ1-2
abundance: NA
d_gene: TRBD1
v_gene: TRBV11-2
CDR3nt: TGTGCCAGCAGCCCGGGGGCGCAGGGGGCCAACTATGGCTACACCTTC
CDR3aa: CASSPGAQGANYGYTF